This T cell receptor (beta chain) comes out of a study of CD8 T cells in ankylosing spondylitis (dated by TCRdb to about 2017). General notes on the study: T cell receptor beta repertoires were profiled in healthy donors and ankylosing spondylitis patients so that disease-linked TCR variants could be found. The whole study cohort included about a hundred healthy donors and 20 to 30 ankylosing spondylitis patients. Samples of peripheral blood were taken, and for ankylosing spondylitis patients, synovial fluid was collected as well.

This clonotype was picked up many times. This clone's antigen is unknown. No quality values exist for individual bases; no much larger clone is one base distant. Data came from an Illumina HiSeq 2500. Quantitative 5'-RACE with molecular barcodes was used to prepare TCR beta libraries. Per the original workflow: A new computational method based on a probabilistic model of VDJ rearrangement was used to identify disease-linked TCR variants. In-frame beta chains were kept once TCRdb had trimmed the public reads at Q25 with fastp and called clones with MiXCR. Merged by CDR3 protein, the rows form single entries marked with the most common genes and DNA. TCRdb's processing, not the authors', yielded these V and J calls. The sample table shows around 890,000 distinct CDR3 sequences, and approximately 12% are seen once. Of the sample, just over 0.5% falls within the top ten clones. At the junction V is shortened by 5 bases and J by 6 bases, with 13 bases in between. Spanning cysteine to phenylalanine, the CDR3 consists of 13 amino acids. Of the read, only the CDR3 DNA is kept; its 39 bases are in frame from base 1. Taken from the germline V gene, the CDR1 and CDR2 loops are SGHTA and FQGNSA.

Beyond this particular receptor, the publication reports: Some motif variants were previously reported in synovial fluid and blood of reactive arthritis patients, suggesting common disease-initiation mechanisms. In peripheral blood, the disease-linked clones were found at relatively low frequencies and had a CD8+ phenotype. The disease-linked clones were reported to be significantly enriched in matched synovial fluid samples from ankylosing spondylitis patients. A TCR beta motif made up of seven or eight highly homologous amino acid variants appeared to be characteristic of blood from ankylosing spondylitis patients.

Recombination linked TRBV7-2 to TRBJ1-2, and the D gene may be TRBD1, 6 bases matching. This receptor was obtained from a male donor with ankylosing spondylitis. The sample consisted of blood, either unsorted or a sorted T cell fraction (not recorded which). The CDR3 reads as follows: CASSVAGAHGYTF. The DNA sequence follows: TGTGCCAGCAGCGTCGCAGGGGCGCATGGCTACACCTTC.